These 21 T cell receptor beta chains were all obtained from the same sample, sequenced in a study of shared clonotypes between healthy human individuals (TCRdb year 2020). Library preparation employed the immunoSEQ multiplex PCR assay. Drawn from immuneACCESS, this table holds only the in-frame rearrangements with V and J called that TCRdb kept. Clones are partly lost; checked studies trace under half to an unresolved V gene and leave the rest unexplained. A total of about 660,000 clones appear in this sample, around 67% of them only once. The ten largest clonotypes hold around 1.6% of the sample. The sequenced material came from memory CD4+ T cells sorted from blood. The cell subset or site label corresponds to: CD45RA-negative fraction. The receptor set was obtained from a woman aged 25-40 years in good health.

This clone was recorded many times. V usage is TRBV27 and J usage is TRBJ1-4, with 7 bases that match TRBD1. This CDR3 has 13 amino acids. CDR1 and CDR2 (germline): MNHEY, SMNVEV (reference sequence). Losses at the gene ends were 8 bases for V and 5 bases for J; bases not matched to a gene: 5. The CDR3 sequence is CASGTAVNEKLFF. In DNA form, the CDR3 reads TGTGCCAGCGGGACAGCGGTAAATGAAAAACTGTTTTTT.

The chain joins TRBV4-1 to TRBJ2-1, with unresolved D. The CDR3 extends over 17 amino acids. V shed 1 base and J shed 6 bases, with 19 bases lying between them. Germline lookup yields CDR1 MGHRA and CDR2 YSYEKL. Here the CDR3 reads CASSQGSGGPRSNEQFF. CDR3 coding DNA: TGCGCCAGCAGCCAAGGCTCGGGTGGCCCCCGCAGCAATGAGCAGTTCTTC.

A word on this clone: The sample contains more than one DNA sequence encoding this CDR3. This chain connects TRBV7-9 to TRBJ1-3; 7 bases fit TRBD1. V gave up 5 bases and J gave up 3 bases; unmatched junction bases: 7. The CDR3 is made up of 15 amino acids. CDR1 and CDR2 (germline): SEHNR, FQNEAQ (reference sequence). CDR3 residues: CASSHDRASGNTIYF. CDR3 bases: TGTGCCAGCAGCCATGACAGGGCAAGTGGAAACACCATATATTTT.

This chain uses TRBV14 with TRBJ2-7; the match to TRBD1 covers 7 bases. This CDR3 region has 11 residues. Germline values: CDR1 SGHDN, CDR2 FVKESK. The J segment lost 11 bases and the V segment lost 3 bases, leaving 4 bases of the junction unmatched. This CDR3 is CASSQGTVKYF. CDR3 bases: TGTGCCAGCAGCCAGGGGACAGTCAAGTACTTC.

This clone was seen at least ten times. The gene calls are TRBV14 and TRBJ2-7; possibly TRBD2 for D (6 bases). V was cut by 2 bases and J by 11 bases, with 19 bases left in between. CDR3 length equals 14 residues. Germline CDR1 SGHDN, CDR2 FVKESK. The chain's CDR3 is CASSQTGTSLLKYF. The CDR3 DNA reads as TGTGCCAGCAGCCAAACCGGGACTTCGCTACTTAAGTACTTC.

This sequence joins TRBV28 and TRBJ2-7, with a tentative D call TRBD2 (7 bases). The V gene's germline CDR1 is MDHEN and CDR2 SYDVKM. The V end lost 8 bases, the J end lost 6 bases, and 14 bases lay between the germline ends. This CDR3 has 12 amino acids. CDR3 DNA sequence: TGTGCCAGCCAAGGGGGACTACTCGAGCAGTACTTC. Protein sequence: CASQGGLLEQYF.

V gene TRBV5-1 combines with J gene TRBJ2-5; 7 positions match TRBD2. CDR1 and CDR2 (germline): SGHRS, YFSETQ. CDR3 length: 15 amino acids. After removal of 4 bases from V and 2 bases from J, the junction contained 8 bases not matched to a gene. The CDR3 loop is CASSPGGSSQETQYF. CDR3 nucleotides: TGCGCCAGCAGCCCCGGGGGGAGCTCGCAAGAGACCCAGTACTTC.

The chain recombines TRBV4-2 with TRBJ1-1, with no clear D. V was trimmed by 5 bases and J by 7 bases, leaving 14 bases between them. Looked up from germline, CDR1 is LGHNA and CDR2 is YNFKEQ. The CDR3 totals 13 residues. The CDR3 DNA follows: TGTGCCAGCAGCTCGGACGGACTTTTTGAAGCTTTCTTT. Translating it yields CASSSDGLFEAFF.

The J gene is TRBJ2-7, the V gene TRBV2; TRBD2 matches at 11 bases. This CDR3 is built from 13 residues. With 9 bases clipped from V and 6 bases from J, the junction kept 7 bases outside the gene matches. Germline CDR1 and CDR2: SNHLY and FYNNEI. The CDR3 DNA follows: TGTGCCAGTAGACTAGCGGGACCCTCCGAGCAGTACTTC. It codes for CASRLAGPSEQYF.

The table lists this clone with a count of one. The chain links TRBV19 to TRBJ2-1; D ambiguous. This CDR3 region has 13 residues. CDR1 LNHDA and CDR2 SQIVND come from the germline V gene (reference sequence). Trimming removed 3 bases at V and 6 bases at J, with 9 bases between. Here the CDR3 reads CASSIGNSNEQFF. The CDR3 DNA follows: TGTGCCAGTAGTATCGGCAACAGCAATGAGCAGTTCTTC. Supplemented by reference TRBV19 and TRBJ2-1, the full variable domain reads DGGITQSPKYLFRKEGQNVTLSCEQNLNHDAMYWYRQDPGQGLRLIYYSQIVNDFQKGDIAEGYSVSREKKESFPLTVTSAQKNPTAFYLCASSIGNSNEQFFGPGTRLTVL.

The rearrangement joins TRBV5-1 to TRBJ2-1, with D perhaps TRBD2 (5 bases). The CDR3 sequence is 12 residues long. Germline V lookup: CDR1 SGHRS, CDR2 YFSETQ. V dropped 4 bases and J dropped 6 bases, with 8 bases sitting between them. CDR3 in amino acids: CASSTTSNEQFF. CDR3 in DNA: TGCGCCAGCAGCACCACTAGCAATGAGCAGTTCTTC.

V usage is TRBV18 and J usage is TRBJ2-7; 7 bases line up with TRBD1. After removal of 3 bases from V and 6 bases from J, the junction contained 8 bases not matched to a gene. This CDR3 is 14 amino acids long. Germline V gives CDR1 KGHSH, CDR2 LQKENI. The CDR3 is CASSPPDRTAEQYF. The CDR3 nucleotides read TGTGCCAGCTCACCGCCGGACAGGACGGCCGAGCAGTACTTC.

The chain combines TRBV6-1 with TRBJ1-4; TRBD1 is a possible D gene (5 bases). Per germline, CDR1 MNHNS and CDR2 SASEGT. Trimming took off 5 bases at V and 5 bases at J, with 12 bases between the two ends. The CDR3 extends over 14 amino acids. The chain's CDR3 is CASSPAGTNEKLFF. CDR3 bases: TGTGCCAGCAGTCCCGCAGGGACGAATGAAAAACTGTTTTTT.

This chain connects TRBV5-8 to TRBJ1-2; the D is unclear. The CDR3 spans 13 residues. The ends were cut back, 0 bases at V and 8 bases at J, with 11 bases in the middle. Germline assignment: CDR1 SGHTS and CDR2 YDEGEE. This CDR3 reads CASSLAPAGGYTF. The CDR3 DNA sequence: TGTGCCAGCAGCTTGGCCCCGGCGGGGGGCTACACCTTC.

The DNA for the CDR3 is TGCGCCAGCGCCCGGGATAAGTGGGGGGCCACAGATACGCAGTATTTT. It yields the protein CASARDKWGATDTQYF. The V and J genes are TRBV5-1 and TRBJ2-3, with D possibly being TRBD1 or TRBD2 (6 bases each). CDR3 length equals 16 residues. The ends were cut back, 7 bases at V and 2 bases at J, with 20 bases in the middle. In germline, CDR1 is SGHRS, CDR2 YFSETQ.

The rearrangement uses TRBV5-1 and TRBJ2-7; 9 bases line up with TRBD2. The germline V gene encodes CDR1 SGHRS and CDR2 YFSETQ. The CDR3 loop spans 17 amino acids. V shed 3 bases, J shed 5 bases, and the junction held 15 bases outside the gene matches. CDR3 bases: TGCGCCAGCAGCTCGACTATCACTAGCGGGCAGGGCCACGAGCAGTACTTC. Its protein is CASSSTITSGQGHEQYF.

The chain combines TRBV14 with TRBJ2-1; no reliable D call. CDR3 length: 17 residues. V lost 0 bases to trimming and J lost 5 bases, with 17 bases between them. Germline CDR1 and CDR2: SGHDN and FVKESK. In DNA form, the CDR3 reads TGTGCCAGCAGCCAAGATTGGGCAGCTATAAAACACAATGAGCAGTTCTTC. Translated, it gives CASSQDWAAIKHNEQFF.

This sequence joins TRBV6-1 and TRBJ1-2; 7 positions agree with TRBD1. The CDR3 covers 14 residues. From germline, CDR1 is MNHNS and CDR2 SASEGT. Germline trimming cut 4 bases from V and 9 bases from J; bases unmatched to any gene: 11. This chain's CDR3 is CASSVSDRVRSYTF. CDR3 nucleotide sequence: TGTGCCAGCAGTGTATCCGACAGGGTCAGAAGCTACACCTTC.

The rearrangement links TRBV14 to TRBJ2-7; no firm D call. The CDR3 is 19 residues long. CDR1 SGHDN and CDR2 FVKESK come from the germline V gene. The V gene lost 0 bases and the J gene lost 2 bases, with 23 bases spanning the gap. The CDR3 bases are TGTGCCAGCAGCCAAGAATATATTGTGTTTTGGGCGGATACCTACGAGCAGTACTTC. This sequence encodes CASSQEYIVFWADTYEQYF.

The chain recombines TRBV5-1 with TRBJ1-4; a possible D gene is TRBD1 (6 bases). The CDR3 is 18 amino acids. V was pared by 5 bases and J by 0 bases, with 20 bases between. CDR1 and CDR2 (germline): SGHRS, YFSETQ. CDR3 loop: CASSPHRDSWATNEKLFF. For the CDR3, the DNA is TGCGCCAGCAGTCCGCACAGGGACTCTTGGGCAACTAATGAAAAACTGTTTTTT.

V is TRBV2 and J is TRBJ2-7; 10 nucleotides line up with TRBD2. The CDR3 has 14 amino acids. Per the germline V gene, CDR1 is SNHLY and CDR2 is FYNNEI. With V trimmed by 3 bases and J by 2 bases, 1 base remained unmatched. The CDR3 DNA is TGTGCCAGCAGTGATGGACTAGCGGCCTACGAGCAGTACTTC. The encoded protein is CASSDGLAAYEQYF.